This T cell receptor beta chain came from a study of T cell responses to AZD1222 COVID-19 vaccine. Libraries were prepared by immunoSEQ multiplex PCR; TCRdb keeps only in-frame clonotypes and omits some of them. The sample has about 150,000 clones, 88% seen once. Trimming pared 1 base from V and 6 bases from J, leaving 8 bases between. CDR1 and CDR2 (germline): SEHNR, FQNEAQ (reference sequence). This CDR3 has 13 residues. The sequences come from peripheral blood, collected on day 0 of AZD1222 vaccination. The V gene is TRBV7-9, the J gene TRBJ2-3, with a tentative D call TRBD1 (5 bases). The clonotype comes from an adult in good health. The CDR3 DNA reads TGTGCCAGCAGCTTAGGCACAGGTGATACGCAGTATTTT. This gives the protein CASSLGTGDTQYF.